A selection of T cell receptor beta chains follows, all from one sample in a study of OX40 agonist ivuxolimab in advanced cancers. Profiling relied on immunoSEQ multiplex PCR, and the TCRdb table lists in-frame clones only, not all of them. The table lists tens of thousands of clones, 80% of them singletons, with roughly 4% in the top ten. Sequenced material: CD4+ or CD8+ T cells sorted from blood, taken in a trial of the OX40 agonist ivuxolimab. These receptors were collected from an adult with an advanced solid tumor such as melanoma, head and neck, liver or kidney cancer. Each CDR3 is given with its conserved first and last residue. The order of the fields is CDR3 protein, CDR3 DNA, CDR3 length, J gene, D gene, V gene, clone size. D genes are given only for firm matches. Size values are once, few and many counts, or a class for expanded clones, and some rows have none.

CDR3: CATRDRGSYNSPLHF; DNA: TGTGCCACTCGGGACAGGGGGTCCTATAATTCACCCCTCCACTTT; length: 15; J: TRBJ1-6; D: TRBD1; V: TRBV10-3; size: NA
CDR3: CASRGAGEKLFF; DNA: TGTGCCAGCAGGGGGGCGGGGGAAAAACTGTTTTTT; length: 12; J: TRBJ1-4; D: NA; V: TRBV6-1; size: NA
CDR3: CASSIQRGWDTEAFF; DNA: TGTGCCAGCTCAATTCAGCGAGGGTGGGACACTGAAGCTTTCTTT; length: 15; J: TRBJ1-1; D: NA; V: TRBV18; size: NA
CDR3: CASSWTGGNEQFF; DNA: TGTGCCAGCAGCTGGACAGGGGGCAATGAGCAGTTCTTC; length: 13; J: TRBJ2-1; D: TRBD1; V: TRBV5-4; size: NA
CDR3: CASSAPGSNQPQHF; DNA: TGTGCCAGCAGTGCCCCGGGGAGCAATCAGCCCCAGCATTTT; length: 14; J: TRBJ1-5; D: NA; V: TRBV28; size: NA
CDR3: CASSLPRDGTNYGYTF; DNA: TGTGCCAGCAGCTTGCCCCGGGACGGCACTAACTATGGCTACACCTTC; length: 16; J: TRBJ1-2; D: NA; V: TRBV5-8; size: NA
CDR3: CASSEGSGVGQPQHF; DNA: TGTGCCAGCAGTGAAGGGTCAGGGGTAGGTCAGCCCCAGCATTTT; length: 15; J: TRBJ1-5; D: NA; V: TRBV25-1; size: NA
CDR3: CASRGDGGQETQYF; DNA: TGTGCCAGCAGGGGGGACGGGGGGCAAGAGACCCAGTACTTC; length: 14; J: TRBJ2-5; D: TRBD2; V: TRBV7-6; size: NA
CDR3: CASSQGHFLSSYNSPLHF; DNA: TGTGCCAGCAGCCAGGGGCACTTCCTGAGCTCCTATAATTCACCCCTCCACTTT; length: 18; J: TRBJ1-6; D: NA; V: TRBV14; size: NA
CDR3: CASSLGDRVSNQPQHF; DNA: TGTGCCAGCAGCTTGGGGGACAGGGTGAGCAATCAGCCCCAGCATTTT; length: 16; J: TRBJ1-5; D: TRBD1; V: TRBV7-2; size: NA
CDR3: CASSLRAGHTDTQYF; DNA: TGTGCCAGCAGCTTGAGGGCGGGCCACACAGATACGCAGTATTTT; length: 15; J: TRBJ2-3; D: NA; V: TRBV5-4; size: NA
CDR3: CASSLVGADTQYF; DNA: TGTGCCAGCAGCTTGGTGGGGGCGGATACGCAGTATTTT; length: 13; J: TRBJ2-3; D: NA; V: TRBV5-8; size: NA
CDR3: CASSAQNNSPLHF; DNA: TGTGCCAGCAGCGCACAGAACAATTCACCCCTCCACTTT; length: 13; J: TRBJ1-6; D: NA; V: TRBV9; size: NA
CDR3: CASSLQAGVRSYEQYF; DNA: TGTGCCAGCAGCTTGCAAGCGGGAGTTAGGTCCTACGAGCAGTACTTC; length: 16; J: TRBJ2-7; D: TRBD2; V: TRBV5-4; size: NA
CDR3: CASRARGNRGWGYGYTF; DNA: TGCGCCAGCAGAGCGCGGGGGAACAGGGGATGGGGATATGGCTACACCTTC; length: 17; J: TRBJ1-2; D: TRBD1; V: TRBV4-3; size: NA
CDR3: CASSYHGSLYNEQFF; DNA: TGCGCCAGCAGTTATCACGGCAGCCTATACAATGAGCAGTTCTTC; length: 15; J: TRBJ2-1; D: NA; V: TRBV10-1; size: NA
CDR3: CASSAGQGAYEAFF; DNA: TGTGCCAGCAGCGCCGGACAGGGGGCATATGAAGCTTTCTTT; length: 14; J: TRBJ1-1; D: TRBD1; V: TRBV11-2; size: NA
CDR3: CASSWGDRAGGYTF; DNA: TGTGCCAGCAGCTGGGGCGACAGGGCGGGAGGCTACACCTTC; length: 14; J: TRBJ1-2; D: TRBD1; V: TRBV5-6; size: few
CDR3: CASSLAGFDTF; DNA: TGTGCCAGCAGCTTGGCCGGGTTCGACACCTTC; length: 11; J: TRBJ1-2; D: NA; V: TRBV5-6; size: NA
CDR3: CATTRGGTSNQPQHF; DNA: TGTGCCACCACCCGGGGTGGGACCAGCAATCAGCCCCAGCATTTT; length: 15; J: TRBJ1-5; D: NA; V: TRBV28; size: NA
CDR3: CASSVGSLSYEQYF; DNA: TGTGCCAGCAGCGTAGGCAGCCTCTCCTACGAGCAGTACTTC; length: 14; J: TRBJ2-7; D: NA; V: TRBV9; size: NA
CDR3: CASRPSSGGPSTDTQYF; DNA: TGTGCCAGCAGACCATCTAGCGGGGGGCCTAGTACAGATACGCAGTATTTT; length: 17; J: TRBJ2-3; D: TRBD2; V: TRBV7-3; size: NA
CDR3: CASSLTYEQYF; DNA: TGTGCCAGCAGCTTAACTTACGAGCAGTACTTC; length: 11; J: TRBJ2-7; D: NA; V: TRBV7-9; size: NA
CDR3: CASSVGGQFSYNSPLHF; DNA: TGTGCCAGCAGCGTAGGGGGTCAGTTCTCCTATAATTCACCCCTCCACTTT; length: 17; J: TRBJ1-6; D: NA; V: TRBV9; size: once
CDR3: CASSSLTDGNGYTF; DNA: TGTGCCAGCAGTTCTCTCACGGACGGCAATGGCTACACCTTC; length: 14; J: TRBJ1-2; D: NA; V: TRBV27; size: few
CDR3: CASSPTGGLASNEQYF; DNA: TGTGCCAGCAGTCCTACTGGCGGTCTAGCATCCAACGAGCAGTACTTC; length: 16; J: TRBJ2-7; D: NA; V: TRBV7-8; size: few
CDR3: CASSLGQGHGNTIYF; DNA: TGTGCCAGCAGTTTGGGACAGGGGCATGGAAACACCATATATTTT; length: 15; J: TRBJ1-3; D: TRBD1; V: TRBV6-5; size: NA
CDR3: CAWSPRAGMETQYF; DNA: TGTGCCTGGAGTCCTAGAGCAGGGATGGAGACCCAGTACTTC; length: 14; J: TRBJ2-5; D: NA; V: TRBV30; size: NA
CDR3: CASSRTSYYEQYF; DNA: TGTGCCAGCAGTCGGACGTCTTACTACGAGCAGTACTTC; length: 13; J: TRBJ2-7; D: NA; V: TRBV6-1; size: once
CDR3: CASSSRPSPYGYTF; DNA: TGTGCCAGCAGCTCCCGCCCGAGCCCCTATGGCTACACCTTC; length: 14; J: TRBJ1-2; D: NA; V: TRBV7-9; size: NA
CDR3: CASSTTSDTQYF; DNA: TGTGCCAGCAGCACCACTTCAGATACGCAGTATTTT; length: 12; J: TRBJ2-3; D: NA; V: TRBV11-3; size: NA
CDR3: CASRSQRLAGPYNEQFF; DNA: TGTGCCAGCAGATCACAGCGACTAGCGGGCCCTTACAATGAGCAGTTCTTC; length: 17; J: TRBJ2-1; D: TRBD2; V: TRBV11-2; size: NA
CDR3: CASSSAGKASGVNEQFF; DNA: TGTGCCAGCAGTTCAGCCGGTAAGGCTAGCGGGGTCAATGAGCAGTTCTTC; length: 17; J: TRBJ2-1; D: TRBD2; V: TRBV28; size: NA
CDR3: CASPPGQNAFQETQYF; DNA: TGTGCCAGCCCCCCTGGACAGAATGCTTTTCAAGAGACCCAGTACTTC; length: 16; J: TRBJ2-5; D: NA; V: TRBV7-9; size: NA
CDR3: CASSPGLAGVRETQYF; DNA: TGTGCCAGCAGCCCGGGACTAGCGGGAGTGAGAGAGACCCAGTACTTC; length: 16; J: TRBJ2-5; D: TRBD2; V: TRBV5-4; size: NA
CDR3: CASSSWTGSNTGELFF; DNA: TGTGCCAGCAGCTCCTGGACAGGGTCGAACACCGGGGAGCTGTTTTTT; length: 16; J: TRBJ2-2; D: TRBD1; V: TRBV7-6; size: NA
CDR3: CASSESGARNEQFF; DNA: TGCGCCAGCAGTGAATCCGGGGCAAGGAATGAGCAGTTCTTC; length: 14; J: TRBJ2-1; D: NA; V: TRBV10-1; size: NA